This TCR beta chain was sequenced for a study of T cell responses to AZD1222 COVID-19 vaccine. Study observations and caveats: Donors were mostly white British, more females; clonal diversity possibly underestimated.

Profiling relied on immunoSEQ multiplex PCR, and the TCRdb table lists in-frame clones only, not all of them. The sample shows 120,000 to 150,000 clones, roughly 90% of them seen only once. Points on this clone: Its antigen is unknown.

The sample consisted of peripheral blood, taken on day 0 of AZD1222 vaccination. This TCR derives from an adult in good health.

The CDR3 loop is CASSPRTVSYEQYF. CDR3 DNA: TGTGCCAGCTCACCAAGGACAGTCTCCTACGAGCAGTACTTC. The chain has TRBV18 and TRBJ2-7; perhaps TRBD1 as D (6 bases). Germline CDR1 KGHSH, CDR2 LQKENI. The V and J ends lost 2 bases and 0 bases respectively, with 8 bases between them. The CDR3 is 14 amino acids.